Below, 26 T cell receptor beta chains from the same sample are listed, as sequenced in a study of prognosis after radiotherapy for stage I lung cancer. Two-round multiplex PCR, the amplification method, yielded TCR beta CDR3 from genomic DNA. Primers specific to each TRBV and TRBJ gene drove first-round PCR. TCRdb re-analysed the multiplex PCR reads in MiXCR, keeping a single row per CDR3 protein. In the table there are fewer than 30,000 distinct CDR3 sequences, about 43% of which are singletons. The source was PBMCs, collected before or after stereotactic body radiation therapy (not recorded which). These receptors were taken from a donor older than 45 with non-small cell lung cancer.

V usage is TRBV11-2 and J usage is TRBJ2-7; no reliable D call. Germline V CDR1 and CDR2: SGHAT, FQNNGV. V was trimmed by 5 bases and J by 2 bases, leaving 13 bases between them. There are 14 residues in the CDR3. CDR3 amino acids: CASSLVQTTYEQYF. The DNA for the CDR3 is TGTGCCAGCAGCCTCGTACAAACAACCTACGAGCAGTACTTC. The full variable domain, its missing parts supplied by reference TRBV11-2 and TRBJ2-7, is EAGVAQSPRYKIIEKRQSVAFWCNPISGHATLYWYQQILGQGPKLLIQFQNNGVVDDSQLPKDRFSAERLKGVDSTLKIQPAKLEDSAVYLCASSLVQTTYEQYFGPGTRLTVT.

The rearrangement joins TRBV6-1 to TRBJ2-5, with D perhaps matching TRBD1 (5 bases). Trimming took 10 bases from V and 0 from J, leaving 12 bases between them. The CDR3 has 13 amino acids. Germline assignment: CDR1 MNHNS and CDR2 SASEGT. The CDR3 loop reads CAIKTDHQETQYF. In DNA form, the CDR3 reads TGTGCCATCAAGACAGACCACCAAGAGACCCAGTACTTC.

This clonotype was observed at least ten times. The chain couples TRBV6-1 to TRBJ1-3; D remains ambiguous. The CDR3 consists of 16 residues. The V gene lost 7 bases and the J gene lost 2 bases, with 18 bases spanning the gap. CDR1 and CDR2 from the germline V gene are MNHNS and SASEGT. DNA for the CDR3: TGTGCCAGCACTCCAAACGTGGTTTTTACTGGAAACACCATATATTTT. Translated: CASTPNVVFTGNTIYF.

The V and J genes are TRBV28 and TRBJ1-3; D ambiguous. CDR3 size: 13 residues. The germline V gene has CDR1 MDHEN and CDR2 SYDVKM. V was cut by 11 bases and J by 4 bases, with 15 bases left in between. CDR3 sequence reads: CAVPVTSGNTIYF. The CDR3 DNA sequence: TGTGCCGTACCCGTGACATCCGGAAACACCATATATTTT.

Ten or more counts support this clonotype. V and J are TRBV7-2 and TRBJ1-1, with D possibly being TRBD1 (5 bases). Trimming pared 5 bases from V and 4 bases from J, leaving 17 bases between. Germline values: CDR1 SGHTA, CDR2 FQGNSA. CDR3 length: 15 amino acids. The CDR3 region has the DNA TGTGCCAGCAGCCCAACCGGTCCTCAGGGCACTGAAGCTTTCTTT. Protein: CASSPTGPQGTEAFF.

This clonotype was counted many times. The chain carries TRBV19 and TRBJ2-3; 10 bases are shared with TRBD2. The germline CDR1 and CDR2 sequences are LNHDA and SQIVND (reference sequence). V lost 5 bases and J lost 2; bases outside the gene matches: 7. The CDR3 spans 16 residues. Here the CDR3 reads CASSFRTSGDTDTQYF. In nucleotides, the CDR3 is TGTGCCAGTAGTTTTCGGACTAGCGGAGACACAGATACGCAGTATTTT.

This clonotype was observed many times. The gene calls are TRBV14 and TRBJ2-2; 8 bases line up with TRBD1. Trimming removed 1 base from V and 8 bases from J; junction bases left unmatched: 3. The CDR3 sequence is 14 residues long. Germline V gives CDR1 SGHDN, CDR2 FVKESK. The CDR3 DNA reads TGTGCCAGCAGCCAAGCGACAGGGGTGGGGGAGCTGTTTTTT. It yields the protein CASSQATGVGELFF.

This clonotype was counted between two and nine times. A much larger clone lies a single base off, so this may be a read error. The V call is TRBV20-1, the J call TRBJ2-5; maybe TRBD1 (5 bases). The CDR3 is made up of 13 amino acids. Germline V lookup: CDR1 DFQATT, CDR2 SNEGSKA (reference sequence). The CDR3 nucleotides read TGCAGTGCTAGACATGACAGCCAAGGGACCCAGTACTTC. Translated, it gives CSARHDSQGTQYF.

Note on this clonotype: Its ends do not fully match the called genes, so a read error is possible. The rearrangement joins TRBV19 to TRBJ2-3, with D unclear. This CDR3 contains 16 residues. From germline, CDR1 is LNHDA and CDR2 SQIVND (reference sequence). CDR3: CTSSIWVPKAPATQYF. CDR3 nucleotides: TGTACCAGTAGTATTTGGGTACCCAAGGCCCCAGCTACTCAGTATTTT.

This clonotype was seen at least ten times. This sequence joins TRBV19 and TRBJ2-3, with TRBD2 matching 8 bases. The length of the CDR3 is 16 residues. Germline V CDR1 and CDR2: LNHDA, SQIVND (reference sequence). Trimming took 3 bases from V and 2 from J; bases not matched to a gene: 7. CDR3 region: CASSIGLAGYTDTQYF. In nucleotides, the CDR3 is TGTGCCAGTAGTATCGGGCTAGCGGGCTACACAGATACGCAGTATTTT.

This clonotype was seen many times. The V gene is TRBV2, the J gene TRBJ1-1; D not certain. There are 14 residues in the CDR3. The germline gives CDR1 SNHLY, CDR2 FYNNEI. The ends were cut back, 7 bases at V and 0 bases at J, with 12 bases in the middle. The CDR3 spells CASNEGIMNTEAFF. The CDR3 DNA sequence: TGTGCCAGCAACGAGGGTATAATGAACACTGAAGCTTTCTTT.

This clonotype has a handful of counts. A single base separates this from a much larger clone, so it may be a read error. The chain couples TRBV6-2 or TRBV6-3 to TRBJ2-7; no firm D call. CDR1 is MNHEY and CDR2 is SVGEGT in the germline V gene. The CDR3 length is 11 residues. V was cut by 7 bases and J by 5 bases, with 9 bases left in between. CDR3 nucleotide sequence: TGTGCCAGCACTGGCACGAACGAGCAGTACTTC. Amino acids: CASTGTNEQYF.

This clonotype has only a few counts. Given a far larger clone just one base away, this is likely a sequencing read error. The chain recombines TRBV6-2 or TRBV6-3 with TRBJ1-1; D is unresolved. The CDR3 is made up of 17 amino acids. Trimming removed 7 bases at V and 0 bases at J, with 21 bases between. Germline CDR1 is MNHEY and CDR2 is SVGEGT. The CDR3 sequence is CASTPWAIPTMNTEAFF. CDR3 bases: TGTGCCAGCACCCCATGGGCCATTCCCACGATGAACACTGAAGCTTTCTTT.

A few counts support this clonotype. Germline and junction disagree at one end, which may indicate a read error. V gene TRBV7-3 combines with J gene TRBJ2-6, with 12 bases fitting TRBD1. In germline, CDR1 is SGHTA, CDR2 FQGTGA. CDR3 length: 18 amino acids. The CDR3 nucleotides are TGTGCCAGCAGCCCGACGGGACAGGGGGCTCCAGGGGCCAAAGTCCTGACTTTC. It translates to CASSPTGQGAPGAKVLTF.

The chain has TRBV5-1 and TRBJ2-2; D is tentatively TRBD1 or TRBD2 (7 bases each). V dropped 9 bases and J dropped 0 bases, with 15 bases sitting between them. This CDR3 is 15 amino acids long. CDR1 is SGHRS, CDR2 YFSETQ, per germline. CDR3 residues: CATGGGLANTGELFF. The CDR3 DNA follows: TGCGCCACAGGGGGGGGCCTGGCGAACACCGGGGAGCTGTTTTTT.

The rearrangement joins TRBV27 to TRBJ1-6; D is unclear. Germline loops: CDR1 MNHEY, CDR2 SMNVEV (reference sequence). The CDR3 contains 13 residues. V shed 5 bases and J shed 0 bases, with 2 bases lying between them. CDR3 DNA: TGTGCCAGCAGTAGCTCCTATAATTCACCCCTCCACTTT. It is translated as CASSSSYNSPLHF.

This clonotype was detected ten times or more. This chain links TRBV12-3 or TRBV12-4 with TRBJ1-5, with unresolved D. V lost 5 bases to trimming and J lost 9 bases, with 8 bases between them. The CDR3 is made up of 11 amino acids. The CDR3 DNA reads TGTGCCAGCAGTCTCAGAGGGCCCCAGCATTTT. Translating gives CASSLRGPQHF.

In the case of this clonotype: This may stem from a read error, because a much larger clone lies one nucleotide away. The chain has TRBV11-2 and TRBJ2-5, with TRBD1 matching over 7 bases. From germline, CDR1 is SGHAT and CDR2 FQNNGV. The J segment lost 8 bases and the V segment lost 5 bases, leaving 14 bases of the junction unmatched. The CDR3 loop spans 15 amino acids. Written as DNA, the CDR3 is TGTGCCAGCAGCACCCTCCGACAGGGACGGGATACCCAGTACTTC. This sequence encodes CASSTLRQGRDTQYF. Complete variable domain (other parts from reference TRBV11-2 and TRBJ2-5): EAGVAQSPRYKIIEKRQSVAFWCNPISGHATLYWYQQILGQGPKLLIQFQNNGVVDDSQLPKDRFSAERLKGVDSTLKIQPAKLEDSAVYLCASSTLRQGRDTQYFGPGTRLLVL.

By its share, this clonotype is medium-sized. The CDR3 is CASSFRDRVGTGELFF. The CDR3 nucleotides read TGTGCCAGCAGTTTCCGGGACAGGGTAGGAACCGGGGAGCTGTTTTTT. The chain employs TRBV27 and TRBJ2-2, with TRBD1 matching over 9 bases. With 3 bases clipped from V and 5 bases from J, the junction kept 7 bases outside the gene matches. The CDR3 runs to 16 residues. Germline CDR1 and CDR2: MNHEY and SMNVEV (reference sequence).

In this sample, this clonotype turned up many times. The genes are TRBV5-4 and TRBJ1-6, with 7 bases lining up with TRBD1. Germline V gene sequence: CDR1 SGHNT, CDR2 YYREEE (reference sequence). V lost 4 bases to trimming and J lost 10 bases; unmatched junction nucleotides: 14. The CDR3 is made up of 16 amino acids. The CDR3 nucleotides read TGTGCCAGCAGCCCGGGGACAGAAGCAGGAGGGTCACCCCTCCACTTT. Protein sequence: CASSPGTEAGGSPLHF.

This clonotype was counted many times. This CDR3 reads CAISEPLSGELFF. CDR3 sequence (DNA): TGTGCCATCAGTGAGCCCCTTAGCGGGGAGCTGTTTTTT. V is TRBV10-3 and J is TRBJ2-2; D not resolved. Germline lookup yields CDR1 ENHRY and CDR2 SYGVKD. The CDR3 runs 13 residues. V lost 2 bases to trimming and J lost 7 bases, with 8 bases between them.

This clonotype was observed at least ten times. The chain carries TRBV4-2 and TRBJ2-1; 9 bases align to TRBD2. J was trimmed by 6 bases and V by 0 bases; bases with no gene match: 9. The germline V gene encodes CDR1 LGHNA and CDR2 YNFKEQ. The CDR3 has 17 residues. The CDR3 coding sequence is TGTGCCAGCAGCCAAGAGATCGGAGCGGGGGGTTTCAATGAGCAGTTCTTC. Its translation: CASSQEIGAGGFNEQFF.

This clonotype was picked up many times. The chain is built from TRBV13 and TRBJ2-5, with D perhaps TRBD2 (5 bases). V lost 6 bases to trimming and J lost 4 bases, with 18 bases between them. Germline values: CDR1 PRHDT, CDR2 FYEKMQ (reference sequence). The CDR3 is 15 amino acids. This CDR3 reads CASSPNPGSRETQYF. In DNA form, the CDR3 reads TGTGCCAGCAGTCCTAATCCGGGGAGTCGAGAGACCCAGTACTTC.

This clonotype was counted at least ten times. This chain connects TRBV5-1 to TRBJ2-1; D is unresolved. Looked up from germline, CDR1 is SGHRS and CDR2 is YFSETQ. The germline V and J ends were trimmed by 0 bases and 2 bases, with 9 bases remaining between them. The CDR3 runs to 15 residues. Here the CDR3 reads CASSLGSAPYNEQFF. CDR3 coding DNA: TGCGCCAGCAGCTTGGGGTCAGCGCCCTACAATGAGCAGTTCTTC.

The table lists this clonotype with a few counts. A much larger clonotype is one base distant, so this may be a read error. The rearrangement uses TRBV6-2 or TRBV6-3 and TRBJ2-2; D might be TRBD2 (6 bases). This CDR3 has 13 amino acids. Germline-derived CDR1 and CDR2 are MNHEY and SVGEGT. The CDR3 nucleotides read TGTGCCATCAGTTACGGAACTAGCCAGGTGCTGTTTTTT. Translated: CAISYGTSQVLFF.

Details on this clonotype: A much more abundant neighbour one base away suggests this may be a read error. The rearrangement joins TRBV24-1 to TRBJ1-1; the D is unclear. Germline V gene sequence: CDR1 KGHDR, CDR2 SFDVKD. Trimming took off 4 bases at V and 4 bases at J, with 9 bases between the two ends. The CDR3 contains 13 residues. The CDR3 here is CATSEGISTEAFF. CDR3 in DNA: TGTGCCACCAGTGAAGGGATTAGCACTGAAGCTTTCTTT.